This TCR beta chain was identified in a study of regulatory T cells in long-lasting Graves disease. Study context: Patients with new Graves' disease had used antithyroid drugs below 3 months.

V lost 0 bases and J lost 2; bases outside the gene matches: 4. The CDR3 length is 14 residues. CDR1 is DFQATT, CDR2 SNEGSKA, per germline (reference sequence). The time point denotes: newly diagnosed GD, antithyroid drugs for less than 3 months. The TCR library was made from RNA extracted from PBMCs. In its sample, this clonotype was seen many times. CDR3-region Arm-PCR and iRepertoire HTBI primers produced the TCR beta libraries. In TCRdb, the multiplex PCR reads were re-called with MiXCR into one record per CDR3 protein. The data show some 240,000 distinct CDR3 sequences, about 19% seen once. Separately, the same data were catalogued under a study of T cells in Graves' hyperthyroidism and ophthalmopathy. From that second work: Carried out on the TCR CDR3, a first-round RT-PCR used the HTBI primer set.

V gene TRBV20-1 combines with J gene TRBJ2-7, with TRBD1 matching 7 bases. The TCR was taken from a woman aged 30 to 39 with Graves disease. Material: peripheral blood mononuclear cells (PBMCs), obtained at new diagnosis, from a patient treated with antithyroid drugs. The CDR3 coding sequence is TGCAGTGCTAGAGATTTGGGACAGACCTACGAGCAGTACTTC. Encoded protein: CSARDLGQTYEQYF.